This T cell receptor beta chain originates from a study of cytomegalovirus exposure and HLA in healthy donors. Germline assignment: CDR1 MNHNY and CDR2 SVGAGI (reference sequence). Trimming cost V 5 bases and J 3 bases; bases outside gene matches: 6. The CDR3 totals 14 residues. Concerning this clone itself: Its antigen is still unknown.

Measured with immunoSEQ multiplex PCR; TCRdb has only the in-frame clones, and not every one. The table has fewer than 250,000 clones, around 90% seen once. It was the approximately 130-subject validation cohort, separate from the roughly 700-subject first cohort, to which the donors belonged. Points from the study as a whole: It was 150 to 200 TCR beta chains that were listed as cytomegalovirus-associated.

The V and J genes are TRBV6-6 and TRBJ1-2; 7 nucleotides agree with TRBD1. Input material: PBMCs. The receptor was isolated from a woman under 30 in good health and CMV-seropositive. CDR3 sequence (DNA): TGTGCCAGCAGTCCTTTGGACAGGTACTATGGCTACACCTTC. Amino acid sequence: CASSPLDRYYGYTF.